Listed here are 8 T cell receptor beta chains from one sample, sequenced in a study of cytomegalovirus exposure and HLA in healthy donors. Libraries were prepared by immunoSEQ multiplex PCR; TCRdb keeps only in-frame clonotypes and omits some of them. The sample holds 100,000 to 150,000 clones, 75% to 90% seen once. The sequenced sample was PBMCs. The receptors stem from a woman in her late teens or twenties in good health and CMV-seronegative.

The gene calls are TRBV7-2 and TRBJ1-1; possibly TRBD1 for D (5 bases). This CDR3 contains 14 residues. The germline V and J ends were trimmed by 5 bases and 5 bases, with 15 bases remaining between them. Germline-derived CDR1 and CDR2 are SGHTA and FQGNSA. The CDR3 loop reads CASSLSGLRTEAFF. DNA for the CDR3: TGTGCCAGCAGCCTATCAGGGTTGCGAACTGAAGCTTTCTTT.

The rearrangement links TRBV13 to TRBJ2-1; D might be TRBD1 (5 bases). The length of the CDR3 is 11 residues. Trimming stripped 5 bases from V and 7 bases from J, with 6 bases between. Germline V gene data show CDR1 as PRHDT and CDR2 as FYEKMQ (reference sequence). CDR3 amino acids: CASSGANEQFF. For the CDR3, the DNA is TGTGCCAGCAGCGGGGCGAATGAGCAGTTCTTC.

The rearrangement links TRBV18 to TRBJ2-3; 8 positions match TRBD2. CDR1 is KGHSH and CDR2 is LQKENI in the germline V gene. The CDR3 sequence is 13 residues long. V shed 3 bases, J shed 5 bases, and the junction held 1 base outside the gene matches. For the CDR3, the DNA is TGTGCCAGCTCACCCCGGGAGGGAGATACGCAGTATTTT. It specifies CASSPREGDTQYF.

The chain carries TRBV29-1 and TRBJ2-3, with D unresolved. Per the germline V gene, CDR1 is SQVTM and CDR2 is ANQGSEA. The CDR3 loop spans 14 amino acids. V was trimmed by 3 bases and J by 4 bases, leaving 14 bases between them. Written as DNA, the CDR3 is TGCAGCGTTGAGCTCGACTCTCCCCCAGATACGCAGTATTTT. The encoded protein is CSVELDSPPDTQYF.

V is TRBV7-8 and J is TRBJ2-1, with 14 bases matching TRBD2. With V trimmed by 1 base and J by 6 bases, 8 bases remained unmatched. Germline V gives CDR1 SGHVS, CDR2 FQNEAQ. The CDR3 loop spans 18 amino acids. The CDR3 here is CASSLGTSGRKVGNEQFF. CDR3 nucleotides: TGTGCCAGCAGCTTAGGGACTAGCGGGAGGAAAGTGGGCAATGAGCAGTTCTTC.

The chain recombines TRBV5-1 with TRBJ2-3, with TRBD2 matching over 7 bases. The V gene end was trimmed by 2 bases and the J gene end by 2 bases; junction bases not matched to a gene: 11. This CDR3 is 17 amino acids long. Germline values: CDR1 SGHRS, CDR2 YFSETQ. CDR3 residues: CASSFDPGSGYTDTQYF. CDR3 nucleotides: TGCGCCAGCAGCTTTGATCCGGGTAGCGGGTACACAGATACGCAGTATTTT.

The V call is TRBV10-3, the J call TRBJ2-7; 8 bases are a match to TRBD1. The germline CDR1 and CDR2 sequences are ENHRY and SYGVKD. The CDR3 sequence is 15 residues long. The V gene end was trimmed by 5 bases and the J gene end by 2 bases; junction bases not matched to a gene: 8. DNA for the CDR3: TGTGCCATCAGTCCGAGGACAGGGAGCACCTACGAGCAGTACTTC. Amino acids: CAISPRTGSTYEQYF.

This chain uses TRBV5-4 with TRBJ2-7, with TRBD2 identical over 9 bases. Per the germline V gene, CDR1 is SGHNT and CDR2 is YYREEE (reference sequence). The CDR3 contains 15 residues. Germline trimming cut 4 bases from V and 5 bases from J; bases unmatched to any gene: 10. The CDR3 DNA follows: TGTGCCAGCAGCACGGATACCGCGGGAGGGCACGAGCAGTACTTC. Protein: CASSTDTAGGHEQYF.